These 25 T cell receptor beta chains came from one sample sequenced in a study of T cell responses to AZD1222 COVID-19 vaccine. Here immunoSEQ multiplex PCR was the method, and the copy in TCRdb shows in-frame clones only, minus some. The table has roughly 100,000 clones, 82% seen once. The sample here was peripheral blood, taken on day 0 of AZD1222 vaccination. The receptors shown here come from an adult in good health.

V and J are TRBV7-8 and TRBJ2-2; D uncertain. The V gene lost 5 bases and the J gene lost 2 bases, with 12 bases spanning the gap. The CDR3 is 15 amino acids. Per germline, CDR1 SGHVS and CDR2 FQNEAQ. Here the CDR3 reads CASSREGINTGELFF. The CDR3 nucleotides read TGTGCCAGCAGCCGAGAAGGGATAAACACCGGGGAGCTGTTTTTT.

V gene TRBV5-4 combines with J gene TRBJ1-6, with 8 bases aligning to TRBD1. Unmatched junction bases numbered 7, after V lost 4 bases and J lost 7 bases. The CDR3 length is 15 residues. Germline lookup yields CDR1 SGHNT and CDR2 YYREEE (reference sequence). Written as DNA, the CDR3 is TGTGCCAGCAGCAAAGGACAGGGTGGCAATTCACCCCTCCACTTT. It is translated as CASSKGQGGNSPLHF.

V usage is TRBV4-2 and J usage is TRBJ2-3; D might be TRBD2 (7 bases). V lost 11 bases to trimming and J lost 6 bases, with 15 bases between them. The germline gives CDR1 LGHNA, CDR2 YNFKEQ. The CDR3 sequence is 12 residues long. The DNA for the CDR3 is TGTGCCTCCCGGGGGGCAGGGGATACGCAGTATTTT. Its translation: CASRGAGDTQYF.

This clone was recorded a few times. The chain links TRBV7-2 to TRBJ2-2, with D perhaps given as TRBD1 or TRBD2 (6 bases each). The V gene's germline CDR1 is SGHTA and CDR2 FQGNSA. V dropped 5 bases and J dropped 3 bases, with 22 bases sitting between them. The CDR3 is made up of 18 amino acids. CDR3 coding DNA: TGTGCCAGCAGCCGCCAGGCGTCAGGGGAGGTATACACCGGGGAGCTGTTTTTT. Translated, it gives CASSRQASGEVYTGELFF. The entire variable domain, with the rest obtained from reference TRBV7-2 and TRBJ2-2, is as follows: GAGVSQSPSNKVTEKGKDVELRCDPISGHTALYWYRQSLGQGLEFLIYFQGNSAPDKSGLPSDRFSAERTGGSVSTLTIQRTQQEDSAVYLCASSRQASGEVYTGELFFGEGSRLTVL.

This chain uses TRBV4-2 with TRBJ2-7, with 10 bases aligning to TRBD1. Per germline, CDR1 LGHNA and CDR2 YNFKEQ. CDR3 length: 13 residues. Trimming at V came to 8 bases and at J to 0 bases, leaving 1 base not matched to a gene. The CDR3 region has the DNA TGTGCCAGCGGGGACAGGGGCTCCTACGAGCAGTACTTC. Encoded protein: CASGDRGSYEQYF.

The chain joins TRBV7-2 to TRBJ1-2; the D is unclear. This CDR3 has 14 residues. Germline CDR1 SGHTA, CDR2 FQGNSA. The ends were cut back, 5 bases at V and 8 bases at J, with 18 bases in the middle. CDR3 coding DNA: TGTGCCAGCAGCCCCCATGAGGGATTTGGCGGCTACACCTTC. Its translation: CASSPHEGFGGYTF.

The chain is built from TRBV10-2 and TRBJ1-2; D gene ambiguous. This CDR3 region has 14 residues. V was trimmed by 2 bases and J by 2 bases, leaving 9 bases between them. Germline CDR1 WSHSY, CDR2 SAAADI. CDR3 sequence: CASSERKGNYGYTF. CDR3 DNA: TGCGCCAGCAGTGAGAGGAAAGGGAACTATGGCTACACCTTC.

The chain's CDR3 is CSAQVTEAFF. DNA of the CDR3: TGCAGCGCGCAAGTCACTGAAGCTTTCTTT. The chain combines TRBV29-1 with TRBJ1-1; D remains unclear. The germline V gene encodes CDR1 SQVTM and CDR2 ANQGSEA. V shed 7 bases and J shed 4 bases, with 7 bases lying between them. The CDR3 totals 10 residues.

V gene TRBV30 combines with J gene TRBJ2-5, with D possibly called TRBD1 or TRBD2 (5 bases each). Germline V CDR1 and CDR2: GTSNPN, SVGIG (reference sequence). The CDR3 sequence is 14 residues long. V lost 0 bases and J 5 bases, leaving 13 bases between the germline ends. Here the CDR3 reads CAWSVGVGRETQYF. CDR3 DNA sequence: TGTGCCTGGAGTGTGGGGGTTGGGCGGGAGACCCAGTACTTC. The full variable domain, completed using reference TRBV30 and TRBJ2-5, is SQTIHQWPATLVQPVGSPLSLECTVEGTSNPNLYWYRQAAGRGLQLLFYSVGIGQISSEVPQNLSASRPQDRQFILSSKKLLLSDSGFYLCAWSVGVGRETQYFGPGTRLLVL.

This clone was seen once. V and J are TRBV19 and TRBJ1-1; TRBD1 matches at 8 bases. The CDR3 is made up of 15 amino acids. CDR1 and CDR2 from the germline V gene are LNHDA and SQIVND (reference sequence). With V trimmed by 3 bases and J by 3 bases, 6 bases remained unmatched. The CDR3, as DNA: TGTGCCAGTAGTATCTCACAGGGGGGTTACACTGAAGCTTTCTTT. As protein: CASSISQGGYTEAFF.

This chain connects TRBV10-3 to TRBJ2-1; D gene unclear. V was shortened by 3 bases and J by 7 bases, with 7 bases between the two germline ends. The CDR3 runs 12 residues. Germline V lookup: CDR1 ENHRY, CDR2 SYGVKD. This chain's CDR3 is CAISDLGNEQFF. DNA for the CDR3: TGTGCCATCAGTGACCTTGGGAATGAGCAGTTCTTC.

The V and J genes are TRBV7-2 and TRBJ1-1; 7 positions match TRBD1. V shed 2 bases, J shed 2 bases, and the junction held 8 bases outside the gene matches. The CDR3 spans 16 residues. CDR1 and CDR2 (germline): SGHTA, FQGNSA. In DNA, the CDR3 is TGTGCCAGCAGCTTAAGCCCGGGGACAGCCAACACTGAAGCTTTCTTT. As protein: CASSLSPGTANTEAFF.

The J gene is TRBJ1-2, the V gene TRBV12-5, with TRBD1 identical over 9 bases. J was trimmed by 5 bases and V by 2 bases; bases with no gene match: 6. There are 15 residues in the CDR3. CDR1 LGHNT and CDR2 FRNRAP come from the germline V gene. CDR3 sequence (DNA): TGTGCTAGTGGTTTGCGAACAGGGGGCGCATATGGCTACACCTTC. Amino acid sequence: CASGLRTGGAYGYTF.

This clone was seen just once. The CDR3 DNA sequence: TGTGCCAGCAGCGTAGATCCGGGACAGGGGGTAAGGAATGAGCAGTTCTTC. Amino acid sequence: CASSVDPGQGVRNEQFF. The V and J genes are TRBV9 and TRBJ2-1; TRBD1 aligns across 11 bases. The CDR3 has 17 amino acids. With V trimmed by 0 bases and J by 7 bases, 9 bases remained unmatched. Germline V gene data show CDR1 as SGDLS and CDR2 as YYNGEE.

V gene TRBV9 combines with J gene TRBJ2-3; 12 nucleotides align to TRBD2. The trim removed 0 bases at V and 7 bases at J, leaving 9 bases unmatched. CDR3 size: 17 residues. The germline CDR1 and CDR2 sequences are SGDLS and YYNGEE. Written as DNA, the CDR3 is TGTGCCAGCAGCGTAGAAGCTAGCGGGGGGGCCGGGAATACGCAGTATTTT. The encoded protein is CASSVEASGGAGNTQYF. The full variable domain, completed using reference TRBV9 and TRBJ2-3, is DSGVTQTPKHLITATGQRVTLRCSPRSGDLSVYWYQQSLDQGLQFLIQYYNGEERAKGNILERFSAQQFPDLHSELNLSSLELGDSALYFCASSVEASGGAGNTQYFGPGTRLTVL.

V usage is TRBV18 and J usage is TRBJ1-1; 7 bases agree with TRBD1. The CDR3 covers 13 residues. The V gene end was trimmed by 3 bases and the J gene end by 8 bases; junction bases not matched to a gene: 6. Per germline, CDR1 KGHSH and CDR2 LQKENI. DNA for the CDR3: TGTGCCAGCTCACCCGAGAGGGGGCTAGAAGCTTTCTTT. Protein product: CASSPERGLEAFF.

This clone has a single count. The CDR3 sequence: CASSLQGSYGYTF. In DNA form, the CDR3 reads TGTGCCAGTTCCCTACAGGGGTCCTATGGCTACACCTTC. The rearrangement links TRBV27 to TRBJ1-2, with 7 bases identical to TRBD1. Germline V CDR1 and CDR2: MNHEY, SMNVEV (reference sequence). V lost 9 bases, J lost 4 bases, and 8 bases stayed unmatched. The CDR3 is 13 residues long.

The V and J genes are TRBV5-1 and TRBJ2-1, with TRBD1 as a possible D gene (6 bases). This CDR3 is built from 12 residues. Per the germline V gene, CDR1 is SGHRS and CDR2 is YFSETQ. Deletions cut 5 bases from V and 5 bases from J, with 8 bases between. The CDR3 coding sequence is TGCGCCAGCAGTAGGACAGACAATGAGCAGTTCTTC. Protein product: CASSRTDNEQFF.

In its sample, this clone was seen once. The chain carries TRBV10-1 and TRBJ1-5; tentatively, D is TRBD1 (5 bases). Germline V gives CDR1 WNHNN, CDR2 SYGVQD (reference sequence). This CDR3 comprises 13 residues. Trimming removed 10 bases at V and 6 bases at J, with 16 bases between. CDR3 region: CATSRGVGQPQHF. In nucleotides, the CDR3 is TGCGCCACAAGTCGAGGGGTGGGTCAGCCCCAGCATTTT.

The chain is built from TRBV7-8 and TRBJ2-7; TRBD2 matches 9 bases. The ends lost 3 bases at V and 6 bases at J; junction bases unmatched: 9. Germline CDR1 SGHVS, CDR2 FQNEAQ. The CDR3 sequence is 15 residues long. CDR3: CASSLLAGDLFEQYF. The CDR3 DNA sequence: TGTGCCAGCAGCTTGTTAGCGGGGGACCTCTTCGAGCAGTACTTC.

The gene calls are TRBV6-5 and TRBJ2-1; D not certain. V was cut by 5 bases and J by 4 bases, with 15 bases left in between. Germline CDR1 MNHEY, CDR2 SVGAGI. This CDR3 has 15 residues. CDR3 residues: CASSLNQAPYNEQFF. The CDR3 DNA is TGTGCCAGCAGTCTTAACCAGGCCCCATACAATGAGCAGTTCTTC.

V gene TRBV3-1 (or the pseudogene TRBV3-2) combines with J gene TRBJ1-3; 10 bases are a match to TRBD1. CDR1 and CDR2 (germline): LGHDT, YNNKEL (reference sequence). V lost 3 bases, J lost 4 bases, and 9 bases stayed unmatched. CDR3 length: 17 residues. The DNA of the CDR3 is TGTGCCAGCAGCCATCGAAGACAGGGGGCTTTGGGAAACACCATATATTTT. Its translation is CASSHRRQGALGNTIYF.

V usage is TRBV5-1 and J usage is TRBJ2-1; 11 nucleotides agree with TRBD1. Germline V gene data show CDR1 as SGHRS and CDR2 as YFSETQ. Germline trimming cut 3 bases from V and 2 bases from J; bases unmatched to any gene: 1. The CDR3 runs 15 residues. The CDR3 DNA sequence: TGCGCCAGCAGCTCGGGACAGGGGGCCTACAATGAGCAGTTCTTC. As protein: CASSSGQGAYNEQFF.

The chain links TRBV6-5 to TRBJ2-7; unclear D gene. V lost 2 bases and J lost 3, with 8 bases in between. The V gene's germline CDR1 is MNHEY and CDR2 SVGAGI. This CDR3 region has 13 residues. In DNA, the CDR3 is TGTGCCAGCAGTTACGGTTCGGGCTACGAGCAGTACTTC. Protein: CASSYGSGYEQYF.

The rearrangement uses TRBV7-2 and TRBJ2-2; perhaps TRBD2 as D (5 bases). Germline CDR1 reads SGHTA; CDR2 reads FQGNSA. Trimming took 1 base from V and 8 from J, leaving 8 bases between them. The CDR3 is made up of 13 amino acids. The CDR3, as DNA: TGTGCCAGCAGCTTAGTACGGGGTGGGGAGCTGTTTTTT. It codes for CASSLVRGGELFF.